This record covers a single T cell receptor (beta chain). Its antigen is still unknown. The CDR3 consists of 15 residues. V was shortened by 0 bases and J by 6 bases, with 15 bases between the two germline ends. Looked up from germline, CDR1 is SGDLS and CDR2 is YYNGEE. This specimen comes from a study of cytomegalovirus exposure and HLA in healthy donors. Whole-study results and caveats: Among donors in an Asian-associated ancestry cluster, a later analysis reportedly found fewer N-insertions than the roughly 670-donor mean.

The primer mix had 60 Vbeta and 13 Jbeta primers. The method was immunoSEQ multiplex PCR; TCRdb's version includes in-frame clones alone and lacks a portion of them. This table holds under 250,000 clones, about 83% found once. The sequenced sample consisted of PBMCs. This receptor was obtained from a woman between 45 and 60 years old in good health and CMV-seropositive. V and J are TRBV9 and TRBJ1-1; a possible D gene is TRBD1 (6 bases). This chain's CDR3 is CASSVAGGRVPEAFF. CDR3 nucleotide sequence: TGTGCCAGCAGCGTAGCCGGGGGGCGCGTTCCTGAAGCTTTCTTT.